This TCR beta chain derives from a study of blood T cell repertoires in COVID-19. About the study: The samples span acute and convalescent COVID-19 from the United States, Italy and Spain. From T cells, B-cell-depleted T cells, or PBMCs came the material, which was cDNA or gDNA.

The CDR3 is made up of 16 amino acids. CDR1 and CDR2 (germline): LNHDA, SQIVND (reference sequence). With 5 bases clipped from V and 4 bases from J, the junction kept 12 bases outside the gene matches. Original methodology: Reference gene primer amplification gave nucleated cell count estimates. TCRdb keeps only in-frame clones here, not all; method: immunoSEQ multiplex PCR. D and trimming come from the DNA, and the V and J calls and clone size come from that table. The sample shows roughly 130,000 clones, approximately 80% of them seen only once. A few counts support this clone. The receptor's source is a man aged 70 or older with acute or convalescent COVID-19. The V gene is TRBV19, the J gene TRBJ1-2; TRBD1 aligns across 8 bases. The sample comprised peripheral blood. The CDR3 loop is CASSRDRNGEGYGYTF. CDR3 sequence (DNA): TGTGCCAGTAGTCGGGACAGGAACGGAGAGGGCTATGGCTACACCTTC.